The 20 T cell receptor beta chains presented below share a single source sample, sequenced in a study of blood T cell repertoires in COVID-19. Generated by immunoSEQ multiplex PCR, the TCRdb table keeps only in-frame clones and is missing some. The sample records about 150,000 clones, roughly 87% being singletons. Specimen: PBMCs or T cells enriched from blood (not recorded which). These receptors all stem from a woman aged 40 to 50 who had been exposed to COVID-19.

This clone was picked up one time. The chain has TRBV19 and TRBJ2-1; TRBD1 matches 7 bases. J gave up 4 bases and V 4 bases, and 4 bases lay outside the gene matches. The CDR3 extends over 14 amino acids. Per germline, CDR1 LNHDA and CDR2 SQIVND (reference sequence). CDR3 amino acids: CASSNRGQYNEQFF. In DNA, the CDR3 is TGTGCCAGTAGTAACAGGGGACAATACAATGAGCAGTTCTTC.

The genes are TRBV27 and TRBJ2-6, with D maybe TRBD1 (5 bases). The V gene's germline CDR1 is MNHEY and CDR2 SMNVEV (reference sequence). CDR3 size: 15 residues. V was clipped by 5 bases and J by 1 base, with 9 bases between them. This CDR3 reads CASSVGVSGANVLTF. DNA of the CDR3: TGTGCCAGCAGTGTAGGGGTTTCTGGGGCCAACGTCCTGACTTTC.

V gene TRBV28 combines with J gene TRBJ2-3; 7 nucleotides match TRBD1. This CDR3 has 13 residues. CDR1 is MDHEN and CDR2 is SYDVKM in the germline V gene. V gave up 2 bases and J gave up 4 bases; unmatched junction bases: 0. In nucleotides, the CDR3 is TGTGCCAGCAGTTTACAGGGGGCAGATACGCAGTATTTT. Its translation is CASSLQGADTQYF. Full variable domain (missing parts from reference TRBV28 and TRBJ2-3): DVKVTQSSRYLVKRTGEKVFLECVQDMDHENMFWYRQDPGLGLRLIYFSYDVKMKEKGDIPEGYSVSREKKERFSLILESASTNQTSMYLCASSLQGADTQYFGPGTRLTVL.

This rearrangement joins TRBV19 to TRBJ1-5, with D possibly being TRBD1 (5 bases). V was shortened by 7 bases and J by 4 bases, with 11 bases between the two germline ends. This CDR3 has 13 residues. Per germline, CDR1 LNHDA and CDR2 SQIVND (reference sequence). CDR3 loop: CASTKAGNQPQHF. CDR3 in DNA: TGTGCCAGTACGAAGGCAGGGAATCAGCCCCAGCATTTT. Together with reference TRBV19 and TRBJ1-5, the CDR3 gives the full variable domain: DGGITQSPKYLFRKEGQNVTLSCEQNLNHDAMYWYRQDPGQGLRLIYYSQIVNDFQKGDIAEGYSVSREKKESFPLTVTSAQKNPTAFYLCASTKAGNQPQHFGDGTRLSIL.

The J gene is TRBJ1-5, the V gene TRBV12-5; 10 nucleotides match TRBD1. CDR1 and CDR2 (germline): LGHNT, FRNRAP. Unmatched junction bases numbered 8, after V lost 5 bases and J lost 7 bases. The CDR3 sequence is 15 residues long. The CDR3 protein is CASGRGDRGRQPQHF. CDR3 in DNA: TGTGCTAGTGGTCGAGGGGACAGGGGAAGACAGCCCCAGCATTTT.

The chain couples TRBV21-1 to TRBJ1-6; the table gives TRBD1 as D, unverified against the DNA. TRBV21-1 has pseudogene status. This CDR3 has 13 residues. The CDR3 here is CASEGQTHSPLHF. CDR3 bases: TGTGCCAGCGAGGGACAGACTCATTCACCCCTCCACTTT.

This clone has just one count. The V and J genes are TRBV3-1 (or the pseudogene TRBV3-2) and TRBJ2-1; D may be TRBD2 (5 bases). The germline V gene encodes CDR1 LGHDT and CDR2 YNNKEL (reference sequence). The CDR3 loop spans 12 amino acids. Between the trimmed V and J ends, which lost 4 bases and 10 bases, there was a span of 11 bases. The chain's CDR3 is CASSPGGREQFF. In DNA, the CDR3 is TGTGCCAGCAGCCCGGGCGGGCGAGAGCAGTTCTTC.

The chain links TRBV3-1 (or the pseudogene TRBV3-2) to TRBJ2-1, with D maybe TRBD2 (6 bases). Deletions cut 2 bases from V and 6 bases from J, with 23 bases between. CDR3 size: 18 residues. Germline CDR1 and CDR2: LGHDT and YNNKEL (reference sequence). In DNA form, the CDR3 reads TGTGCCAGCAGCCAACCAAGGGGCGTTCTCGCGGGGATCAATGAGCAGTTCTTC. Translated, it gives CASSQPRGVLAGINEQFF.

The chain links TRBV27 to TRBJ2-1; 7 bases are a match to TRBD1. The CDR3 length is 15 residues. Trimming cost V 2 bases and J 5 bases; bases outside gene matches: 6. Germline lookup yields CDR1 MNHEY and CDR2 SMNVEV (reference sequence). CDR3 residues: CASSLMGQRNNEQFF. CDR3 DNA: TGTGCCAGCAGTTTAATGGGACAGAGAAACAATGAGCAGTTCTTC.

This clone was seen a handful of times. The chain combines TRBV4-3 with TRBJ1-6, with D unresolved. Germline CDR1 is LGHNA and CDR2 is YSLEER. V lost 0 bases and J lost 0, with 12 bases in between. The CDR3 is 18 residues long. As DNA, the CDR3 is TGCGCCAGCAGCCAAGAAATTTTGGGGAGCTCCTATAATTCACCCCTCCACTTT. Translated: CASSQEILGSSYNSPLHF.

V and J are TRBV6-1 and TRBJ1-2; D possibly corresponds to TRBD1 (5 bases). V was cut by 3 bases and J by 10 bases, with 9 bases left in between. CDR1 is MNHNS, CDR2 SASEGT, per germline. There are 11 residues in the CDR3. DNA for the CDR3: TGTGCCAGCAGTGATACGGGGGACTACACCTTC. Translating gives CASSDTGDYTF.

Only a few counts were recorded for this clone. This chain uses TRBV9 with TRBJ1-3; 9 nucleotides match TRBD1. Per germline, CDR1 SGDLS and CDR2 YYNGEE. The CDR3 covers 16 residues. J lost 1 base, V lost 0 bases, and 2 bases had no gene match. CDR3: CASSVGDRESGNTIYF. In DNA form, the CDR3 reads TGTGCCAGCAGCGTAGGGGACAGGGAATCTGGAAACACCATATATTTT.

The chain carries TRBV6-4 and TRBJ2-2, with D perhaps TRBD2 (6 bases). Trimming took 6 bases from V and 0 from J, leaving 14 bases between them. The CDR3 extends over 16 amino acids. Germline V gene lookup returns CDR1 MRHNA and CDR2 SNTAGT. CDR3 in amino acids: CASSRLAGPNTGELFF. The CDR3 DNA reads as TGTGCCAGCAGCCGTCTGGCGGGGCCGAACACCGGGGAGCTGTTTTTT.

The V call is TRBV25-1, the J call TRBJ2-1; 11 bases match TRBD2. CDR3 length: 16 residues. V gave up 8 bases and J gave up 4 bases; unmatched junction bases: 10. The V gene's germline CDR1 is MGHDK and CDR2 SYGVNS. The CDR3: CASGKFTSGGYNEQFF. The CDR3 DNA follows: TGTGCCAGCGGGAAATTTACTAGCGGGGGTTACAATGAGCAGTTCTTC.

The chain joins TRBV27 to TRBJ2-3; D is undetermined. Germline V CDR1 and CDR2: MNHEY, SMNVEV (reference sequence). The V and J ends lost 6 bases and 1 base respectively, with 11 bases between them. The length of the CDR3 is 14 residues. CDR3 loop: CASSPIRGTDTQYF. The CDR3 DNA sequence: TGTGCCAGCAGCCCAATCCGGGGCACAGATACGCAGTATTTT.

J is TRBJ1-1 and V is TRBV28, with D uncertain. Germline V gene lookup returns CDR1 MDHEN and CDR2 SYDVKM. V lost 3 bases and J lost 5, with 13 bases in between. This CDR3 is built from 14 residues. CDR3 bases: TGTGCCAGCAGTTTGCCCGGGTTTGTAACTGAAGCTTTCTTT. As protein: CASSLPGFVTEAFF.

V and J are TRBV7-8 and TRBJ1-1; 9 positions agree with TRBD1. CDR1 is SGHVS and CDR2 is FQNEAQ in the germline V gene. The ends lost 1 base at V and 0 bases at J; junction bases unmatched: 12. CDR3 length: 19 residues. The CDR3 loop is CASSLVGSGQGVVNTEAFF. The CDR3, as DNA: TGTGCCAGCAGCTTAGTTGGGTCGGGACAGGGCGTCGTGAACACTGAAGCTTTCTTT.

J is TRBJ1-5 and V is TRBV19; D unresolved. Trimming shortened V by 3 bases and J by 4 bases, and 10 bases separated the two germline ends. The CDR3 has 14 residues. Germline V gene sequence: CDR1 LNHDA, CDR2 SQIVND (reference sequence). CDR3 in DNA: TGTGCCAGTAGTATCAGCGTCTATAATCAGCCCCAGCATTTT. It codes for CASSISVYNQPQHF.

J is TRBJ2-7 and V is TRBV19, with a tentative D call TRBD1 (6 bases). The germline CDR1 and CDR2 sequences are LNHDA and SQIVND (reference sequence). The ends were cut back, 5 bases at V and 5 bases at J, with 13 bases in the middle. The CDR3 has 13 amino acids. In nucleotides, the CDR3 is TGTGCCAGTAGTGTTACAGGGAACAACGAGCAGTACTTC. This codes for CASSVTGNNEQYF.

CDR3 region: CASSLNGENYGYTF. In DNA form, the CDR3 reads TGTGCCAGCAGCTTGAACGGGGAAAACTATGGCTACACCTTC. This chain connects TRBV5-6 to TRBJ1-2; D remains unclear. The germline gives CDR1 SGHDT, CDR2 YYEEEE. V was cut by 1 base and J by 2 bases, with 9 bases left in between. The CDR3 covers 14 residues. Full variable domain (outside the CDR3, taken from reference TRBV5-6 and TRBJ1-2): DAGVTQSPTHLIKTRGQQVTLRCSPKSGHDTVSWYQQALGQGPQFIFQYYEEEERQRGNFPDRFSGHQFPNYSSELNVNALLLGDSALYLCASSLNGENYGYTFGSGTRLTVV.